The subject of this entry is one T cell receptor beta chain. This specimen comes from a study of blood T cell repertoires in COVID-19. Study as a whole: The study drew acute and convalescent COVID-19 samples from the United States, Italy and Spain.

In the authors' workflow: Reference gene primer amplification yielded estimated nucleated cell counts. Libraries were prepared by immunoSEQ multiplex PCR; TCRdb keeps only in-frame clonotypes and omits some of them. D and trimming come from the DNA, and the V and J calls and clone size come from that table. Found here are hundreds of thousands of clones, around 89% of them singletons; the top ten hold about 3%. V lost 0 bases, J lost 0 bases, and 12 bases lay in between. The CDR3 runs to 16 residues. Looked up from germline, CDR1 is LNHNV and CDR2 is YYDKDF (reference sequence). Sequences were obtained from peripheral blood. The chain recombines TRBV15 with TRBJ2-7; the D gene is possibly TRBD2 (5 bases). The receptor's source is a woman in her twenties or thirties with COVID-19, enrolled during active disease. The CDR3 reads CATSRDRGLPSYEQYV. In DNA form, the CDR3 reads TGTGCCACCAGCAGAGATCGCGGACTTCCCTCCTACGAGCAGTACGTC.